The present entry profiles one T cell receptor beta chain with its context. Its target antigen remains unknown. The record has no base qualities; no much larger clone is one base away. This record belongs to a study of shared clonotypes between healthy human individuals (dated by TCRdb to the early 2020s). In the study overall: Three men and a couple of women, aged 18 to 49 years, made up the cohort. For each donor, CD4 naive and CD4 memory were each given three plates, CD8 naive was given two plates, and CD8 memory was given one plate. To estimate repertoire size and how much clonotypes are shared between individuals, the study performed deep sequencing of blood TCR repertoires from roughly five healthy adults. Different laboratories and diverse techniques were used to prepare libraries and sequence TCR repertoires, to increase sequencing depth and limit assay-specific biases. Per donor, leukapheresis produced somewhere between about 0.9 and 10 billion PBMCs. The paper's findings and limits, for the study overall: Higher generation probabilities were observed for clonotypes shared by all four sorted-subset donors than for non-shared clonotypes. Sampling was limited to blood, and TCR repertoires in tissue likely differ from TCR repertoires in blood. The genetic and exposure-history diversity represented was limited by the small number of donors. Even with the large sequencing depth, rarefaction of the sorted-subset datasets indicated that sequencing was incomplete. Across four donors, roughly 5% of naive CD4, roughly 3.3% of naive CD8, about 2.3% of memory CD4, and over 0.35% of memory CD8 clonotypes were shared. Pairwise subsampling led to the expectation that sequencing depth would affect the degree of clonotype sharing among donors. Estimated clonotype richness was generally larger for naive than for memory subsets.

Using the deep immunoSEQ assay, multiplex PCR amplified TCR CDR3 regions from genomic DNA. Extracted genomic DNA from each cell subset was spread evenly across all wells of several immunoSEQ 96-well plates, with each plate serving as a replicate. For sorted subsets, around 200 ng genomic DNA, equal to some 30,000 T cell genomes, was loaded into each replicate PCR. Purified libraries were quantified with a Qubit 3.0 fluorometer, sized on a Bioanalyzer 2100, and re-quantified with the KAPA Library Quantification kit. A separate single-read 150-cycle Illumina NextSeq 550 flow cell was used to sequence each immunoSEQ 96-well plate. In the authors' own workflow: Because only junctional sequences without quality scores were contained in the immunoSEQ output, filtering matching that applied to full-length reads could not be performed. Sequences were annotated with PyIR, a Python wrapper for IgBLAST v1.9, and V/J genes and CDR3 were assigned using IMGT germline references. Reads were filtered out if the reads had weak V/J assignments (E-value above 1e-6), no CDR3, stop codons, out-of-frame junctions, or ambiguous translated residues. V3J clonotypes were defined as sequences sharing an identical inferred V gene, J gene, and CDR3 amino acid sequence. Percentage overlap between repertoires was computed as shared unique clonotypes divided by the size of the smaller repertoire. RTK rarefaction, the Chao1 estimator, and Recon v2.1 estimates of unobserved clonotypes were used to assess repertoire richness. Generation probabilities were computed with OLGA for all TCRbeta clonotypes obtained by the gDNA method from four donors. TCRdb carries this immuneACCESS record with in-frame sequences only. Its versions omit some clonotypes, under half of them owing to an unresolved V gene in the studies checked, with the rest unexplained. That table is the source of V, J and clone size, and D and trimming were worked out from the DNA. Here the sample has roughly 2.2 million clones; approximately 95% occur a single time. The ten largest make up around 0.4% of the sample.

Healthy HIV-negative adults with no recently reported acute infections or vaccinations were included as donors. Every donor was a Caucasian adult living in Nashville, Tennessee, USA. CD4+ T cells were enriched through magnetic negative selection, after which naive cells were positively selected on CD45RA and the remaining negative fraction served as the memory subset. Blood was collected by leukapheresis, and PBMCs were isolated by Ficoll-Histopaque density gradient centrifugation and then cryopreserved in liquid nitrogen vapor phase. Analytical flow cytometry was used to check the purity and quantity of each magnetically sorted T cell population. Genomic DNA was isolated from every sorted fraction and measured by UV absorbance on a Nanodrop 2000c. Trimming at the junction amounts to 8 bases on V and 6 bases on J, and the germline ends lie 17 bases apart. The CDR3 holds 14 amino acids from the cysteine to the phenylalanine. Only CDR3 DNA is held: 42 bases, read in frame from base 1. Reading the germline V gene gives CDR1 SNHLY and CDR2 FYNNEI.

This receptor was taken from a man aged 18 to 35 in good health. Some clones in this sample may be carry-over from other donors' samples. Here the chain combines TRBV2 and TRBJ2-1; the D gene is unclear. The sample comprised naive CD4+ T cells from PBMCs. In the paper's terms, the cell subset or site label means: CD45RA+ positively selected. Here the CDR3 is given as CASLFRSSANEQFF. The DNA is TGTGCCAGCCTCTTTCGGTCGTCGGCCAATGAGCAGTTCTTC.